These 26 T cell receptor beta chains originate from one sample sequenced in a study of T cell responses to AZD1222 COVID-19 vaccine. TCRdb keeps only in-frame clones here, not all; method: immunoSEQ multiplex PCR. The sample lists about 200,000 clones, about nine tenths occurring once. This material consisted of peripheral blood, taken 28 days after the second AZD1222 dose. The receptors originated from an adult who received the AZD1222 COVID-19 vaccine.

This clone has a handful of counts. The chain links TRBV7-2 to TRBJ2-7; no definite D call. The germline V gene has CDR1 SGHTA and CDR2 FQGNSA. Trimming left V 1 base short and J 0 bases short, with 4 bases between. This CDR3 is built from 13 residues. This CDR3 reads CASSLGVSYEQYF. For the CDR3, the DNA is TGTGCCAGCAGCTTAGGGGTCTCCTACGAGCAGTACTTC.

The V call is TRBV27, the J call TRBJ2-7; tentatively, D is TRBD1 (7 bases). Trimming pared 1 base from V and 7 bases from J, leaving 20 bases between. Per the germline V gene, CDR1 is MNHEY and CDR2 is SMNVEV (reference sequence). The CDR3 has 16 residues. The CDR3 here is CASSLFSGQGEEEQYF. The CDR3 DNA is TGTGCCAGCAGTTTATTCTCCGGCCAGGGGGAGGAAGAGCAGTACTTC.

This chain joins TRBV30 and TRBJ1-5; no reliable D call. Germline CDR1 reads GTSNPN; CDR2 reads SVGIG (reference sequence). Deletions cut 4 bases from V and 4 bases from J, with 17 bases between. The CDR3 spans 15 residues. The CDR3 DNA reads TGTGCCTGGAATGGTGAGGGTGTTATGAATCAGCCCCAGCATTTT. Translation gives CAWNGEGVMNQPQHF.

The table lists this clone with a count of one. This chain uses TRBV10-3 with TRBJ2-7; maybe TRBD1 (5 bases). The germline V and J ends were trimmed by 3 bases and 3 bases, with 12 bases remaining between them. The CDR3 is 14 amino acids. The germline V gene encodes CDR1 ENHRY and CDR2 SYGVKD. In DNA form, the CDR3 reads TGTGCCATCAGTGAACATCAGGGCGTCTACGAGCAGTACTTC. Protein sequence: CAISEHQGVYEQYF.

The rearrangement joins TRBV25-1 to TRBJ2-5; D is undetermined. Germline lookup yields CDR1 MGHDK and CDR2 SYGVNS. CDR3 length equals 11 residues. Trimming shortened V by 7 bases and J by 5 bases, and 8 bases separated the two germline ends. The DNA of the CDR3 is TGTGCCAGCAAAAGAAGGGAGACCCAGTACTTC. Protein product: CASKRRETQYF.

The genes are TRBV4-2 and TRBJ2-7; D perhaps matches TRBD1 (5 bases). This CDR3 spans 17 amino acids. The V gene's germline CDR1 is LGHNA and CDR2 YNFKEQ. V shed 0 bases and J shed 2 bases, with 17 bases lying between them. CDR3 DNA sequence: TGTGCCAGCAGCCAAGAACGGGTACAGGACCTTACCTACGAGCAGTACTTC. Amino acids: CASSQERVQDLTYEQYF.

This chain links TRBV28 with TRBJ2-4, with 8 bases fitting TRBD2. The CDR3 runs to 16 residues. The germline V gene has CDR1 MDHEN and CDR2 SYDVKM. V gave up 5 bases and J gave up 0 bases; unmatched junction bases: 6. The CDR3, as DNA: TGTGCCAGCAGTCCCCCGGGGGGGCTAGCCAAAAACATTCAGTACTTC. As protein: CASSPPGGLAKNIQYF.

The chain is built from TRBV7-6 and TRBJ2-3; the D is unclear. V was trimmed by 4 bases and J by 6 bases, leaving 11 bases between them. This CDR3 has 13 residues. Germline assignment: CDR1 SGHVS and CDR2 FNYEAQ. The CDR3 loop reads CASSWVFGDTQYF. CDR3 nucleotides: TGTGCCAGCAGCTGGGTATTTGGCGATACGCAGTATTTT.

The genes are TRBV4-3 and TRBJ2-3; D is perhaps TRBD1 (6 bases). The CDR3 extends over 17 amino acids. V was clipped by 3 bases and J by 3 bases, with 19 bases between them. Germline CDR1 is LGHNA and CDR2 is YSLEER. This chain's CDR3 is CASSQDTGSGYTDTQYF. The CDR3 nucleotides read TGCGCCAGCAGCCAGGACACAGGGTCGGGGTATACAGATACGCAGTATTTT.

This CDR3 reads CASSFTGGRGYEQYF. The CDR3, as DNA: TGTGCCAGCAGTTTTACCGGGGGAAGGGGCTACGAGCAGTACTTC. The chain is built from TRBV28 and TRBJ2-7, with TRBD2 as a possible D gene (6 bases). Trimming removed 3 bases from V and 3 bases from J, with 15 bases in between. The CDR3 consists of 15 residues. Per the germline V gene, CDR1 is MDHEN and CDR2 is SYDVKM. Using reference TRBV28 and TRBJ2-7 for the parts outside the CDR3, the full variable domain is DVKVTQSSRYLVKRTGEKVFLECVQDMDHENMFWYRQDPGLGLRLIYFSYDVKMKEKGDIPEGYSVSREKKERFSLILESASTNQTSMYLCASSFTGGRGYEQYFGPGTRLTVT.

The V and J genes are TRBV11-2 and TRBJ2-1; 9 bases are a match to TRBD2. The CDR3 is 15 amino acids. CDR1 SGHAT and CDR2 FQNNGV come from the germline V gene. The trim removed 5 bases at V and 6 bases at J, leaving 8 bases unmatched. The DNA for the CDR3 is TGTGCCAGCAGCGCTTTAGCGGGGGCTTTCAATGAGCAGTTCTTC. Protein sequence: CASSALAGAFNEQFF.

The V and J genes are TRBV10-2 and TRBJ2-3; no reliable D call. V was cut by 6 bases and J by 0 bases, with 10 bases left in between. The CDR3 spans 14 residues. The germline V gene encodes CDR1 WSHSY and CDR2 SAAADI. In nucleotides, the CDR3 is TGCGCCAGCAGGGTGGGTTTAAGCACAGATACGCAGTATTTT. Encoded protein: CASRVGLSTDTQYF.

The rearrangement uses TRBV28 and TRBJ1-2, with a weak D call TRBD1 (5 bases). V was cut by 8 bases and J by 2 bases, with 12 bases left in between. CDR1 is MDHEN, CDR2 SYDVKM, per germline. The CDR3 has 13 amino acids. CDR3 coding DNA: TGTGCCAGCTTCAGCCGGGACAACTATGGCTACACCTTC. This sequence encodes CASFSRDNYGYTF.

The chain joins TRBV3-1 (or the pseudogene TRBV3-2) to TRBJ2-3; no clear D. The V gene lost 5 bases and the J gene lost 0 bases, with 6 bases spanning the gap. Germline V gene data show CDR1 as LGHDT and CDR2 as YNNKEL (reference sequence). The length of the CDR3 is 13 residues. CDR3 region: CASSEGSTDTQYF. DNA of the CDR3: TGTGCCAGCAGCGAAGGGAGCACAGATACGCAGTATTTT.

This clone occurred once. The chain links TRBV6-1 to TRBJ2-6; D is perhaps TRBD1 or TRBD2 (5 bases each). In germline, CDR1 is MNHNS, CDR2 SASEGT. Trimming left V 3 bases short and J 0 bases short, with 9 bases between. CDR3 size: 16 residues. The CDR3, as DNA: TGTGCCAGCAGTGAGGGGACGGGCTCTGGGGCCAACGTCCTGACTTTC. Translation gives CASSEGTGSGANVLTF.

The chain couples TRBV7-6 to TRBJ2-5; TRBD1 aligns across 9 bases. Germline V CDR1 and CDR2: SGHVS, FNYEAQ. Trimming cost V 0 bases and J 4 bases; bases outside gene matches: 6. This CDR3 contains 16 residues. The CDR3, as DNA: TGTGCCAGCAGCTTAGCCCGGACAGGGGCGGGAGAGACCCAGTACTTC. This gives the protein CASSLARTGAGETQYF.

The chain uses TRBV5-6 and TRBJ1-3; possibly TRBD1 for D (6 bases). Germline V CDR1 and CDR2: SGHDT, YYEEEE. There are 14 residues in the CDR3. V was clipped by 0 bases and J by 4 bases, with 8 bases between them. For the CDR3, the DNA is TGTGCCAGCAGCTTGGCAGGGGTCGGAAACACCATATATTTT. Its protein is CASSLAGVGNTIYF.

For the CDR3, the DNA is TGTGCCAGTAGTATTTGGCAGGGCGGCGAAAAACTGTTTTTT. Encoded protein: CASSIWQGGEKLFF. The V gene is TRBV19, the J gene TRBJ1-4; D might be TRBD1 (5 bases). Germline assignment: CDR1 LNHDA and CDR2 SQIVND (reference sequence). The CDR3 runs 14 residues. The V end was cut by 3 bases, the J end by 8 bases, with 13 bases between.

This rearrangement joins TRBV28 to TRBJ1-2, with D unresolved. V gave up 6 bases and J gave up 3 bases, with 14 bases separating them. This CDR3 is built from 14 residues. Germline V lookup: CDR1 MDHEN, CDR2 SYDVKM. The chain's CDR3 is CASRRAGEYYGYTF. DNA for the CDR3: TGTGCCAGCAGAAGAGCCGGGGAGTACTATGGCTACACCTTC.

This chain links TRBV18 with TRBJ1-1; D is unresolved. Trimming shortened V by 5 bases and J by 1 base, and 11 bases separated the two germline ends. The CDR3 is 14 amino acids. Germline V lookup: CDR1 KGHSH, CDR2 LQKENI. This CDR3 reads CASSFSTANTEAFF. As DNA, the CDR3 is TGTGCCAGCTCATTTTCCACAGCGAACACTGAAGCTTTCTTT.

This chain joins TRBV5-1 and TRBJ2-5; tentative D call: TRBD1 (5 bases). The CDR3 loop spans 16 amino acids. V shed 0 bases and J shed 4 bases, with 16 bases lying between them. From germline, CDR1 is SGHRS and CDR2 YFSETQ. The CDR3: CASSLVTVGAVETQYF. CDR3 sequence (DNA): TGCGCCAGCAGCTTGGTAACAGTTGGGGCAGTAGAGACCCAGTACTTC.

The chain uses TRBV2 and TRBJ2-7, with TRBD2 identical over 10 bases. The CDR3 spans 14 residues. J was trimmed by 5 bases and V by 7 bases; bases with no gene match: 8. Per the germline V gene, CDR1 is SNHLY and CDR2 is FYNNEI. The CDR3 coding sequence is TGTGCCAGCACCGAACGGCTAGCGGGGGACGAGCAGTACTTC. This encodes CASTERLAGDEQYF.

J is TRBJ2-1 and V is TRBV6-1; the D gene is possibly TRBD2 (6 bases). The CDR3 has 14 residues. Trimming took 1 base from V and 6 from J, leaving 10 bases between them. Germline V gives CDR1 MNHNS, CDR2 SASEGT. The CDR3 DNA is TGTGCCAGCAGTGAAGGGCTAGCGAGCAATGAGCAGTTCTTC. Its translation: CASSEGLASNEQFF.

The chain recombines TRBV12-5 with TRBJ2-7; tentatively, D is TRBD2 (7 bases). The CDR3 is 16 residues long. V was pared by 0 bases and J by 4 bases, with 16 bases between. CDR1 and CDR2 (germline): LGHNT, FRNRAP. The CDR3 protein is CASGLVLGGGQYEQYF. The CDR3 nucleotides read TGTGCTAGTGGTTTGGTACTTGGCGGGGGCCAATACGAGCAGTACTTC.

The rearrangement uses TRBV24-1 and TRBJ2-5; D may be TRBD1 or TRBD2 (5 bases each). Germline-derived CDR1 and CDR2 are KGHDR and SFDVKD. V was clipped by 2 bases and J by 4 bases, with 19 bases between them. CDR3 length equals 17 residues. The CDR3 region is CATSDSGQGPFGETQYF. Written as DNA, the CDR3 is TGTGCCACCAGTGATTCGGGGCAAGGGCCCTTCGGAGAGACCCAGTACTTC.

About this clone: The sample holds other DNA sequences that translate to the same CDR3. The CDR3 loop is CASSPGQGEKLFF. For the CDR3, the DNA is TGTGCCAGCTCACCAGGGCAGGGTGAAAAACTGTTTTTT. This chain links TRBV18 with TRBJ1-4, with D possibly being TRBD1 (5 bases). Germline V gives CDR1 KGHSH, CDR2 LQKENI. V gave up 2 bases and J gave up 7 bases, with 8 bases separating them. This CDR3 is built from 13 residues.